This T cell receptor (beta chain) was identified in a study of PD-L1 blockade in urothelial cancer. Study context: Patients had been given 0 to 3 earlier chemotherapy regimens.

The protocol was immunoSEQ multiplex PCR, while the TCRdb copy is restricted to in-frame clones and leaves out a portion. The sample has around 120,000 clones, around 85% seen once. Germline V gene lookup returns CDR1 MDHEN and CDR2 SYDVKM. V lost 3 bases and J 3 bases, leaving 8 bases between the germline ends. The CDR3 contains 13 residues. This specimen was PBMCs, taken around atezolizumab (anti-PD-L1) treatment. The J gene is TRBJ1-1, the V gene TRBV28; D remains unclear. This clonotype originated in a man aged 45-60 years with urothelial cancer. The CDR3 protein is CASSLRSYTEAFF. Written as DNA, the CDR3 is TGTGCCAGCAGTTTGAGGAGCTACACTGAAGCTTTCTTT. The complete variable domain, with remaining parts taken from reference TRBV28 and TRBJ1-1, reads DVKVTQSSRYLVKRTGEKVFLECVQDMDHENMFWYRQDPGLGLRLIYFSYDVKMKEKGDIPEGYSVSREKKERFSLILESASTNQTSMYLCASSLRSYTEAFFGQGTRLTVV.